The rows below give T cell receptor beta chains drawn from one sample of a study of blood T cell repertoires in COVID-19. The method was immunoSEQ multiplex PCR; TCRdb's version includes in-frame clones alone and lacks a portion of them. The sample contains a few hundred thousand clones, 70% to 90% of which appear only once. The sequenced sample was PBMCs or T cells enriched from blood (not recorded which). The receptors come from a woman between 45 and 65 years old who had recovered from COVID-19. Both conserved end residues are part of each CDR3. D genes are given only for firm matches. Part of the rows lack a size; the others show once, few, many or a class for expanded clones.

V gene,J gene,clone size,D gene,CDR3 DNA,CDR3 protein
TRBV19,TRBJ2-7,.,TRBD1,TGTGCCAGTAGTAGTACGACAGGGGGCGCAGGAGGCGAGCAGTACTTC,CASSSTTGGAGGEQYF
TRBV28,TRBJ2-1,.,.,TGTGCCAGCACCCTGGGCCAGGCCTACAATGAGCAGTTCTTC,CASTLGQAYNEQFF
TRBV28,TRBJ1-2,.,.,TGTGCCAGCAGGTACCGTGGCAGGGCAGTAGGCTACACCTTC,CASRYRGRAVGYTF
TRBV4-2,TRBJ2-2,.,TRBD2,TGTGCCAGCAGCGACGTGGCGGGAGAGAACACCGGGGAGCTGTTTTTT,CASSDVAGENTGELFF
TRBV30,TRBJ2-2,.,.,TGTGCCTGGGCCACAGGGAACACCGGGGAGCTGTTTTTT,CAWATGNTGELFF
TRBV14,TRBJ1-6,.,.,TGTGCCAGCAGCCAGGGCAGATCTTATAATTCACCCCTCCACTTT,CASSQGRSYNSPLHF
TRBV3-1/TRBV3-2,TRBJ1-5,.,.,TGTGCCAGCAGCCAAGACTCGGGAACGTCTAGGCCCCAGCATTTT,CASSQDSGTSRPQHF
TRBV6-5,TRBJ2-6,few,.,TGTGCCAGCAGTTCCTTTGCTGGGGCCAACGTCCTGACTTTC,CASSSFAGANVLTF
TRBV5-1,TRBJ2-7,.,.,TGCGCCAGCAGCTTTGGCGGGATCAGCTCCTACGAGCAGTACTTC,CASSFGGISSYEQYF
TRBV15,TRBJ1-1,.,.,TGTGCCACCAGCTTAAACACTGAAGCTTTCTTT,CATSLNTEAFF